These 24 T cell receptor beta chains came from one sample sequenced in a study of Tregs in tolerant kidney transplant recipients. Profiling relied on immunoSEQ multiplex PCR, and the TCRdb table lists in-frame clones only, not all of them. The data show about 48,000 clones, and the top ten clones hold around 0.8%. Sequencing used CD4+ T cells from blood, obtained before the transplant. The origin of the receptors is a human donor who received a combined kidney and bone marrow transplant.

For this clone: The sequenced fragment ends 3 residues before the CDR3 boundary, so the rest is inferred from the germline J gene. V and J are TRBV20-1 and TRBJ2-2, with D unresolved. The V end lost 3 bases, the J end lost 0 bases, and 11 bases lay between the germline ends. Germline V CDR1 and CDR2: DFQATT, SNEGSKA (reference sequence). This CDR3 comprises 15 residues. CDR3 bases read: TGCAGTGCTAGCCCGGTCCTCGCGAACACCGGGGAG. As protein: CSASPVLANTGE. From start to end, the CDR3 is CSASPVLANTGELFF.

In the case of this clone: The read ends 3 residues shy of where the CDR3 ends; the end is completed using the germline J gene. The chain combines TRBV20-1 with TRBJ2-7; D is possibly TRBD2 (6 bases). Looked up from germline, CDR1 is DFQATT and CDR2 is SNEGSKA (reference sequence). The CDR3 runs to 11 residues. The CDR3 bases that were read are TGCAGGGCTGCTGGGGGGTACGAG. Its protein product is CRAAGGYE. The full CDR3 reads CRAAGGYEQYF.

About this clone: The CDR3 end is not reached by the read, which stops 3 residues before it; the germline J gene fills it in. The chain recombines TRBV19 with TRBJ2-1, with a weak D call TRBD2 (6 bases). V shed 0 bases and J shed 4 bases, with 10 bases lying between them. From germline, CDR1 is LNHDA and CDR2 SQIVND (reference sequence). This CDR3 region has 15 residues. The CDR3 DNA, read in part, is TGTGCCAGTAGTATAGATTCTAGCGCTTACAATGAG. The encoded protein is CASSIDSSAYNE. The full CDR3 is CASSIDSSAYNEQFF.

Remarks on this clone: The CDR3 goes on 3 residues after the read ends, and that part is filled in from the germline J gene. The rearrangement joins TRBV20-1 to TRBJ2-3, with TRBD2 matching over 13 bases. The length of the CDR3 is 15 residues. V lost 6 bases, J lost 0 bases, and 3 bases stayed unmatched. Germline lookup yields CDR1 DFQATT and CDR2 SNEGSKA (reference sequence). The CDR3 DNA, read in part, is TGCAGTGCCCAGACTAGCGGGAGGAGCACAGATACG. Amino acid sequence: CSAQTSGRSTDT. The whole CDR3 sequence reads CSAQTSGRSTDTQYF.

As concerns this clone: The read is 3 residues too short to cover the CDR3 end, so that end is filled in from the germline J gene. This chain links TRBV20-1 with TRBJ2-3; the match to TRBD2 covers 12 bases. V shed 3 bases and J 3 bases; nucleotides not matched to a gene: 13. The CDR3 loop spans 18 amino acids. Germline values: CDR1 DFQATT, CDR2 SNEGSKA (reference sequence). The CDR3 DNA, read in part, is TGCAGTGCTAGTCCGCCTAGCGGGAGGGCCGGTATGACAGATACG. Its protein is CSASPPSGRAGMTDT. The CDR3 reads in full as CSASPPSGRAGMTDTQYF.

As for this clone: The sequenced fragment ends 3 residues before the CDR3 boundary, so the rest is inferred from the germline J gene. V and J are TRBV5-4 and TRBJ2-3, with 10 bases fitting TRBD2. This CDR3 contains 16 residues. V dropped 2 bases and J dropped 2; count of bases not matched to a gene: 5. Germline CDR1 reads SGHNT; CDR2 reads YYREEE (reference sequence). Incomplete CDR3 DNA: TGTGCCAGCAGCTTCGGACTAGCGGAGCCCACAGATACG. Protein product: CASSFGLAEPTDT. The CDR3, in full, reads CASSFGLAEPTDTQYF.

Of note for this clone: The read halts 3 residues ahead of the CDR3 end, with the missing end drawn from the germline J gene. The chain carries TRBV7-9 and TRBJ2-1; D is uncertain. Per germline, CDR1 SEHNR and CDR2 FQNEAQ (reference sequence). The CDR3 covers 15 residues. V lost 5 bases to trimming and J lost 0 bases, with 11 bases between them. CDR3 protein: CASSPKGPSYNEQFF. CDR3 DNA, as far as it was read: TGTGCCAGCAGCCCGAAGGGTCCCTCCTACAATGAG.

Remarks on this clone: The read stops 3 residues short of the end of the CDR3; the missing end is completed from the germline J gene. The chain employs TRBV20-1 and TRBJ2-1; 7 bases line up with TRBD2. The CDR3 loop spans 14 amino acids. V gave up 8 bases and J gave up 2 bases; unmatched junction bases: 9. The V gene's germline CDR1 is DFQATT and CDR2 SNEGSKA (reference sequence). The CDR3 sequence: CSPIAGVTYNEQFF. Incomplete CDR3 DNA: TGCAGTCCTATCGCGGGAGTCACCTACAATGAG.

In the case of this clone: Read data end 3 residues before the CDR3 end; the end is taken from the germline J gene. This chain uses TRBV5-1 with TRBJ2-2, with 15 positions matching TRBD2. The CDR3 totals 20 residues. V lost 2 bases to trimming and J lost 6 bases; unmatched junction nucleotides: 14. The V gene's germline CDR1 is SGHRS and CDR2 YFSETQ. CDR3 sequence reads: CASSFAGTGTSGRRAGELFF. The covered CDR3 bases are TGCGCCAGCAGCTTCGCCGGGACAGGGACTAGCGGGAGGAGAGCCGGGGAG.

About this clone: The CDR3 goes on 3 residues after the read ends, and that part is filled in from the germline J gene. The chain has TRBV18 and TRBJ1-5, with a weak D call TRBD1 (6 bases). In germline, CDR1 is KGHSH, CDR2 LQKENI. CDR3 length equals 16 residues. Between the trimmed V and J ends, which lost 2 bases and 0 bases, there was a span of 11 bases. The CDR3 is CASSPNRGYSNQPQHF. The covered CDR3 bases are TGTGCCAGCTCACCAAATAGGGGGTATAGCAATCAGCCC.

Concerning this clone itself: The sequence runs out 3 residues before the end of the CDR3; the remainder is reconstructed from the germline J gene. The chain uses TRBV18 and TRBJ2-5; D not certain. Trimming removed 0 bases at V and 2 bases at J, with 7 bases between. Germline-derived CDR1 and CDR2 are KGHSH and LQKENI. This CDR3 is built from 14 residues. The sequenced CDR3 bases are TGTGCCAGCTCACCACCGCGGCAGCAAGAGACC. It translates to CASSPPRQQET. The entire CDR3 sequence reads CASSPPRQQETQYF.

In the case of this clone: Read sequence stops 3 residues before the CDR3 end, and the germline J gene provides the missing end. The chain carries TRBV11-3 and TRBJ2-5; 10 nucleotides agree with TRBD1. After removal of 3 bases from V and 5 bases from J, the junction contained 6 bases not matched to a gene. From germline, CDR1 is SGHNT and CDR2 YENEEA. The CDR3 is 15 residues long. This CDR3 is CASSLGQGFSETQYF. The CDR3 bases that were read are TGTGCCAGCAGCTTGGGACAGGGGTTCAGCGAGACC.

A note on this clone: An end of the junction does not agree with germline; a read error may underlie this. The DNA ends 3 residues before the CDR3 does, and the rest of the CDR3 is filled in from the germline J gene. The chain recombines TRBV5-1 with TRBJ1-1; 7 positions agree with TRBD1. Germline lookup yields CDR1 SGHRS and CDR2 YFSETQ. This CDR3 has 15 amino acids. The CDR3 is CASNPTGAKNTKAFF. CDR3 DNA, as far as it was read: TGCGCCAGCAATCCAACAGGGGCGAAGAACACTAAA.

Note on this clone: The CDR3 goes on 3 residues after the read ends, and that part is filled in from the germline J gene. This chain joins TRBV19 and TRBJ2-2; 12 bases are shared with TRBD2. The CDR3 is made up of 20 amino acids. Germline-derived CDR1 and CDR2 are LNHDA and SQIVND (reference sequence). J was trimmed by 2 bases and V by 3 bases; bases with no gene match: 13. The CDR3 sequence: CASSILLAGGPRDNTGELFF. The sequenced part of the CDR3 DNA is TGTGCCAGTAGTATTCTCCTAGCGGGAGGGCCTAGGGATAACACCGGGGAG.

A remark on this clone: The DNA ends 3 residues before the CDR3 does, and the rest of the CDR3 is filled in from the germline J gene. The V and J genes are TRBV2 and TRBJ2-1; 14 positions agree with TRBD2. Losses at the gene ends were 3 bases for V and 9 bases for J; bases not matched to a gene: 7. The CDR3 has 16 amino acids. Germline assignment: CDR1 SNHLY and CDR2 FYNNEI. CDR3 sequence: CASSDGLAGGMGEQFF. CDR3 bases read: TGTGCCAGCAGTGACGGACTAGCGGGAGGAATGGGTGAG.

About this clone itself: Read sequence stops 3 residues before the CDR3 end, and the germline J gene provides the missing end. The chain couples TRBV11-2 to TRBJ2-7; D remains unclear. The length of the CDR3 is 15 residues. Between the trimmed V and J ends, which lost 5 bases and 0 bases, there was a span of 14 bases. Per germline, CDR1 SGHAT and CDR2 FQNNGV. The sequenced part of the CDR3 DNA is TGTGCCAGCAGCCCGGGTGACGCTGGCTCCTACGAG. The encoded protein is CASSPGDAGSYE. The complete CDR3 protein is CASSPGDAGSYEQYF.

Comments on this clone: The CDR3 is cut off 3 residues early in the read; its end comes from the germline J gene. This chain connects TRBV19 to TRBJ1-2, with 9 nucleotides matching TRBD1. The CDR3 has 12 amino acids. Germline V gives CDR1 LNHDA, CDR2 SQIVND (reference sequence). CDR3 DNA, as far as it was read: TGTGCCACCGCTACAGGGGGCGTAGGC. Translating it yields CATATGGVG. The entire CDR3 sequence reads CATATGGVGYTF.

As regards this clone: The CDR3 end is not reached by the read, which stops 3 residues before it; the germline J gene fills it in. The chain employs TRBV30 and TRBJ2-7; 12 bases fit TRBD1. CDR1 and CDR2 (germline): GTSNPN, SVGIG (reference sequence). This CDR3 has 11 amino acids. V shed 8 bases, J shed 6 bases, and the junction held 2 bases outside the gene matches. The CDR3: CAAGQGAEQYF. The CDR3 DNA, read in part, is TGTGCCGCGGGACAGGGGGCCGAG.

To note about this clone: The junction departs from germline at one end; a sequencing error may be responsible. The read halts 3 residues ahead of the CDR3 end, with the missing end drawn from the germline J gene. J is TRBJ2-3 and V is TRBV7-7, with 7 bases identical to TRBD2. The CDR3 has 15 amino acids. Germline V lookup: CDR1 SSHAT, CDR2 FNYEAQ (reference sequence). The CDR3 reads CASSLASGGTDTQYF. Partial CDR3 DNA: TGTGCTAGCAGCCTGGCTAGCGGAGGCACAGATACG.

On this clone: The CDR3 is cut off 3 residues early in the read; its end comes from the germline J gene. V gene TRBV20-1 combines with J gene TRBJ1-2; TRBD1 matches 10 bases. The ends lost 4 bases at V and 6 bases at J; junction bases unmatched: 14. The CDR3 totals 16 residues. The germline CDR1 and CDR2 sequences are DFQATT and SNEGSKA (reference sequence). CDR3 sequence: CSAIGQGVWGRNGYTF. The CDR3 bases that were read are TGCAGTGCTATAGGACAGGGGGTATGGGGAAGGAATGGC.

In regard to this clone: Sequencing ends 3 residues short of the CDR3 end; the germline J gene provides the rest. This sequence joins TRBV7-3 and TRBJ2-3; 9 bases map to TRBD2. Germline lookup yields CDR1 SGHTA and CDR2 FQGTGA. V shed 5 bases, J shed 1 base, and the junction held 7 bases outside the gene matches. The CDR3 loop spans 16 amino acids. CDR3 bases read: TGTGCCAGCAGCCAGAGCGGGAGGAGGGGCACAGATACG. It is translated as CASSQSGRRGTDT. The whole CDR3 protein is CASSQSGRRGTDTQYF.

Details on this clone: The observed sequence ends 3 residues before the CDR3 terminus, with the missing tail filled in from the germline J gene. This chain uses TRBV5-1 with TRBJ2-3, with 8 bases aligning to TRBD2. The CDR3 extends over 15 amino acids. Germline-derived CDR1 and CDR2 are SGHRS and YFSETQ. The trim removed 0 bases at V and 4 bases at J, leaving 4 bases unmatched. The CDR3 protein is CASSLEGLAADTQYF. The CDR3 bases that were read are TGCGCCAGCAGCTTGGAAGGACTAGCCGCAGATACG. Based on the CDR3 plus reference TRBV5-1 and TRBJ2-3, the full variable domain is KAGVTQTPRYLIKTRGQQVTLSCSPISGHRSVSWYQQTPGQGLQFLFEYFSETQRNKGNFPGRFSGRQFSNSRSEMNVSTLELGDSALYLCASSLEGLAADTQYFGPGTRLTVL.

On this clone itself: The missing CDR3 end, 3 residues past where the read stops, is filled in from the germline J gene. The chain joins TRBV18 to TRBJ2-7; D tentatively fits TRBD1 or TRBD2 (5 bases each). The CDR3 extends over 14 amino acids. V was trimmed by 6 bases and J by 5 bases, leaving 17 bases between them. CDR1 KGHSH and CDR2 LQKENI come from the germline V gene. The DNA read from the CDR3 is TGTGCCAGCTCTACCCGGGCAGGGAGTGACGAG. Residues: CASSTRAGSDE. In full, the CDR3 reads CASSTRAGSDEQYF.

A remark on this clone: The observed sequence ends 3 residues before the CDR3 terminus, with the missing tail filled in from the germline J gene. The chain links TRBV20-1 to TRBJ1-2, with 7 bases identical to TRBD1. Germline V gene lookup returns CDR1 DFQATT and CDR2 SNEGSKA (reference sequence). V lost 1 base and J lost 5; bases outside the gene matches: 7. CDR3 size: 14 residues. CDR3 in amino acids: CSARGGDRKYGYTF. The sequenced CDR3 bases are TGCAGTGCTAGAGGGGGGGACAGAAAATATGGC.